Listed below are T cell receptor beta chains from one sample, sequenced in a study of T cell changes during pregnancy in multiple sclerosis. TCRdb keeps only in-frame clones here, not all; method: immunoSEQ multiplex PCR. The data contain some 54,000 clones, roughly 93% of them seen just once; the ten biggest clones take up roughly 1.8%. This material consisted of peripheral blood, taken after pregnancy. The receptors originated from a female donor with multiple sclerosis, enrolled in a pregnancy study. The CDR3 runs from the conserved cysteine through the conserved F or W. A D gene is named only where the DNA matches it firmly. Rows may omit the clone size; those that give it use once, few, many or a size class.

>TRBD2|once|TRBJ2-3|TRBV18|17
CASSPRTSLGRRDTQYF
TGTGCCAGCTCCCCCCGGACTAGCTTAGGACGGAGAGATACGCAGTATTTT
>NA|once|TRBJ2-3|TRBV7-8|16
CASSLARLARADTQYF
TGTGCCAGCAGCTTAGCGCGGTTAGCGCGGGCAGATACGCAGTATTTT
>NA|NA|TRBJ2-1|TRBV5-6|15
CASSLALPSYNEQFF
TGTGCCAGCAGCTTGGCACTCCCGTCCTACAATGAGCAGTTCTTC
>NA|NA|TRBJ2-7|TRBV14|14
CASSQEGRGYEQYF
TGTGCCAGCAGCCAAGAGGGTAGGGGCTACGAGCAGTACTTC
>TRBD2|NA|TRBJ2-7|TRBV6-4|13
CASSDGLADEQYF
TGTGCCAGCAGTGATGGGCTAGCGGACGAGCAGTACTTC
>NA|NA|TRBJ2-3|TRBV7-2|16
CASSLGVAAFTDTQYF
TGTGCCAGCAGCTTAGGGGTAGCCGCCTTCACAGATACGCAGTATTTT
>NA|NA|TRBJ1-2|TRBV27|16
CASSSLSSTGHYGYTF
TGTGCCAGCAGTTCCCTTTCCTCAACAGGGCACTATGGCTACACCTTC
>NA|NA|TRBJ1-1|TRBV9|13
CASSVAQQGEAFF
TGTGCCAGCAGCGTAGCTCAGCAGGGTGAAGCTTTCTTT
>NA|NA|TRBJ2-5|TRBV9|14
CASSALGGQETQYF
TGTGCCAGCAGCGCCCTCGGAGGCCAAGAGACCCAGTACTTC
>TRBD1|NA|TRBJ1-2|TRBV28|15
CASSRTGPNDYGYTF
TGTGCCAGCAGCCGGACAGGCCCAAATGACTATGGCTACACCTTC
>TRBD2|once|TRBJ2-5|TRBV11-2|17
CASSSLLAGGPGETQYF
TGTGCCAGCAGCTCCTTACTAGCGGGAGGGCCGGGGGAGACCCAGTACTTC
>NA|NA|TRBJ1-3|TRBV5-6|14
CASSPGTLGNTIYF
TGTGCCAGCAGCCCCGGGACTCTTGGAAACACCATATATTTT
>NA|NA|TRBJ1-1|TRBV30|15
CAWPSGLPGATEAFF
TGTGCCTGGCCTAGCGGGCTCCCCGGGGCCACTGAAGCTTTCTTT
>TRBD2|NA|TRBJ2-3|TRBV4-3|16
CASSQWTSAAADTQYF
TGCGCCAGCAGCCAGTGGACTAGCGCTGCCGCGGATACGCAGTATTTT
>NA|NA|TRBJ2-1|TRBV7-2|14
CASSLGGIYNEQFF
TGTGCCAGCAGCTTAGGCGGGATTTACAATGAGCAGTTCTTC
>TRBD1|NA|TRBJ1-2|TRBV29-1|13
CSVTGGSNYGYTF
TGCAGCGTCACAGGGGGCTCTAACTATGGCTACACCTTC
>NA|NA|TRBJ1-1|TRBV19|14
CASRYGGKGTEAFF
TGTGCCAGTAGGTACGGAGGGAAGGGCACTGAAGCTTTCTTT
>TRBD1|once|TRBJ1-4|TRBV18|13
CASSPTRGQQLFF
TGTGCCAGCTCACCCACGAGGGGACAGCAACTGTTTTTT
>NA|NA|TRBJ2-1|TRBV4-3|13
CASSLGQINEQFF
TGCGCCAGCAGCTTGGGGCAAATCAATGAGCAGTTCTTC
>TRBD1|NA|TRBJ2-4|TRBV19|14
CASQRGLHRDRPMF
TGTGCCAGCCAAAGGGGCCTACACCGGGACAGGCCGATGTTC
>NA|NA|TRBJ2-3|TRBV7-9|17
CASSPTLIKFSTDTQYF
TGTGCCAGCAGCCCCACCCTGATAAAATTTAGTACTGATACGCAGTATTTT
>TRBD1|NA|TRBJ2-3|TRBV11-2|14
CASSQQGSTDTQYF
TGTGCCAGCAGCCAACAGGGGAGCACAGATACGCAGTATTTT
>NA|NA|TRBJ1-5|TRBV19|14
CASSIVWENQPQHF
TGTGCCAGTAGTATAGTATGGGAGAATCAGCCCCAGCATTTT
>TRBD2|NA|TRBJ2-3|TRBV9|15
CASSISGRMSDTQYF
TGTGCCAGCAGCATAAGCGGGAGGATGTCAGATACGCAGTATTTT
>NA|NA|TRBJ2-7|TRBV7-7|13
CASSLDPNYEQYF
TGTGCTAGCAGCTTAGATCCCAATTACGAGCAGTACTTC
>NA|NA|TRBJ2-2|TRBV5-5|14
CASCTVPDTGELFF
TGTGCCAGCTGTACCGTGCCGGACACCGGGGAGCTGTTTTTT
>TRBD2|few|TRBJ2-2|TRBV6-1|15
CASSLTSGSAGELFF
TGTGCCAGCAGTCTGACTAGCGGGAGTGCCGGGGAGCTGTTTTTT
>TRBD2|NA|TRBJ2-7|TRBV15|14
CATSREGLAGEQYF
TGTGCCACCAGCAGAGAGGGACTAGCGGGGGAGCAGTACTTC
>TRBD2|few|TRBJ2-7|TRBV7-8|14
CASSFLAGGGEQYF
TGTGCCAGCAGCTTCTTAGCGGGAGGCGGCGAGCAGTACTTC
>NA|NA|TRBJ1-2|TRBV7-3|15
CASSLNAGQGYGYTF
TGTGCCAGCAGCTTAAATGCCGGCCAGGGTTATGGCTACACCTTC
>TRBD1|NA|TRBJ2-4|TRBV9|17
CASSGGQGVVGKNIQYF
TGTGCCAGCAGCGGGGGACAGGGGGTCGTAGGCAAAAACATTCAGTACTTC
>NA|few|TRBJ1-1|TRBV29-1|13
CSVVTRIDTEAFF
TGCAGCGTGGTGACAAGAATCGACACTGAAGCTTTCTTT
>TRBD2|NA|TRBJ2-1|TRBV9|16
CASSPQILAGAKEQFF
TGTGCCAGCAGCCCCCAAATTCTAGCGGGAGCGAAAGAGCAGTTCTTC
>NA|NA|TRBJ1-6|TRBV7-2|13
CASHLERKSPLHF
TGTGCCAGCCACTTGGAGCGGAAATCACCCCTCCACTTT
>TRBD2|NA|TRBJ2-1|TRBV5-6|16
CASSLWGLADYNEQFF
TGTGCCAGCAGCTTGTGGGGACTAGCGGACTACAATGAGCAGTTCTTC
>TRBD2|NA|TRBJ2-5|TRBV7-2|15
CASSLLAGGQETQYF
TGTGCCAGCAGCTTATTAGCGGGAGGTCAAGAGACCCAGTACTTC
>NA|NA|TRBJ2-7|TRBV27|14
CATRNEGPWYEQYF
TGTGCCACCCGTAACGAGGGCCCGTGGTACGAGCAGTACTTC
>NA|many|TRBJ2-3|TRBV6-4|14
CASSDAAGSDTQYF
TGTGCCAGCAGTGACGCAGCGGGCTCAGATACGCAGTATTTT
>NA|NA|TRBJ2-3|TRBV28|14
CASSTARSTDTQYF
TGTGCCAGCAGTACCGCGCGGAGCACAGATACGCAGTATTTT
>NA|NA|TRBJ1-2|TRBV19|13
CASTKGVSTGYTF
TGTGCCAGTACTAAAGGGGTTTCAACTGGCTACACCTTC
>TRBD1|NA|TRBJ1-1|TRBV27|15
CASSGTGLMNTEAFF
TGTGCCAGCAGTGGGACAGGACTAATGAACACTGAAGCTTTCTTT